These 21 T cell receptor beta chains were sequenced from one sample in a study of T cells in Graves' hyperthyroidism and ophthalmopathy. Using RNA transcripts as the source, TCR beta CDR3 regions were amplified. In the first-round RT-PCR of the TCR CDR3, the HTBI primer set was used. TCRdb reprocessed the multiplex PCR reads via MiXCR and lists one record per CDR3 protein. The sample shows about 210,000 distinct CDR3 sequences, roughly a sixth of them seen only once. Sequencing was carried out using blood. These receptors were obtained from a man over 45 with Graves' hyperthyroidism.

This clonotype was observed at least ten times. The chain's CDR3 is CASSPNYGYTF. The DNA of the CDR3 is TGTGCCAGCAGTCCGAACTATGGCTACACCTTC. The chain joins TRBV2 to TRBJ1-2, with unresolved D. Trimming cost V 5 bases and J 2 bases, with 3 bases left between them. From germline, CDR1 is SNHLY and CDR2 FYNNEI. The CDR3 length is 11 residues. Filled out from reference TRBV2 and TRBJ1-2, the complete variable domain reads EPEVTQTPSHQVTQMGQEVILRCVPISNHLYFYWYRQILGQKVEFLVSFYNNEISEKSEIFDDQFSVERPDGSNFTLKIRSTKLEDSAMYFCASSPNYGYTFGSGTRLTVV.

This clonotype turned up a few times. The J gene is TRBJ2-7, the V gene TRBV3-1; TRBD2 might be the D (6 bases). V shed 3 bases and J shed 7 bases, with 10 bases lying between them. The CDR3 consists of 12 residues. From germline, CDR1 is LGHDT and CDR2 YNNKEL (reference sequence). CDR3 sequence: CASSHPGGEQYF. CDR3 bases: TGTGCCAGCAGCCACCCCGGGGGAGAGCAGTACTTC.

The V call is TRBV12-3 or TRBV12-4, the J call TRBJ2-1; D is ambiguous. V gave up 3 bases and J gave up 6 bases, with 15 bases separating them. The CDR3 extends over 15 amino acids. The CDR3 spells CASSLRTTSPNEQFF. In DNA, the CDR3 is TGTGCCAGCAGTTTGCGAACTACCTCCCCCAATGAGCAGTTCTTC.

This clonotype appeared a few times. The rearrangement links TRBV28 to TRBJ1-2; no definite D call. V was trimmed by 8 bases and J by 5 bases, leaving 12 bases between them. The CDR3 has 12 residues. Germline V CDR1 and CDR2: MDHEN, SYDVKM. CDR3 in amino acids: CASGPRQYGYTF. Written as DNA, the CDR3 is TGTGCCAGCGGGCCGCGGCAATATGGCTACACCTTC.

The rearrangement uses TRBV5-1 and TRBJ2-2, with D tentatively TRBD1 (6 bases). The CDR3 runs to 14 residues. Germline V gives CDR1 SGHRS, CDR2 YFSETQ. Trimming took 0 bases from V and 5 from J, leaving 8 bases between them. The CDR3 nucleotides are TGCGCCAGCAGCTTGGGGACAGTTACCGGGGAGCTGTTTTTT. The encoded protein is CASSLGTVTGELFF.

This clonotype was seen at least ten times. This sequence joins TRBV10-3 and TRBJ1-5; D is ambiguous. Germline loops: CDR1 ENHRY, CDR2 SYGVKD. This CDR3 has 13 amino acids. V shed 10 bases and J shed 3 bases, with 13 bases lying between them. The DNA of the CDR3 is TGTGCCACCCGATTTTCGAACAATCAGCCCCAGCATTTT. It specifies CATRFSNNQPQHF.

The chain combines TRBV28 with TRBJ1-1; the D gene is possibly TRBD1 (6 bases). CDR1 and CDR2 from the germline V gene are MDHEN and SYDVKM. The CDR3 spans 11 residues. V was shortened by 9 bases and J by 3 bases, with 8 bases between the two germline ends. CDR3 DNA: TGTGCCAGTAAGGGGGACACTGAAGCTTTCTTT. It specifies CASKGDTEAFF.

To note about this clonotype: A single base separates this from a much larger clone, so it may be a read error. This chain joins TRBV5-1 and TRBJ2-7; D is unresolved. Germline CDR1 SGHRS, CDR2 YFSETQ. V was clipped by 4 bases and J by 7 bases, with 18 bases between them. This CDR3 comprises 14 residues. CDR3 nucleotides: TGCGCCAGCAGCGGCTCCTCTACCTACAATGAGCAGTACTTC. Translated: CASSGSSTYNEQYF.

There are a few counts of this clonotype. The chain employs TRBV19 and TRBJ2-2; D uncertain. With 1 base removed from V and 0 bases from J, the gap between germline ends came to 6 bases. CDR3 length: 15 residues. Looked up from germline, CDR1 is LNHDA and CDR2 is SQIVND (reference sequence). This chain's CDR3 is CASSIGVANTGELFF. Here the CDR3 DNA reads TGTGCCAGTAGTATAGGTGTGGCGAACACCGGGGAGCTGTTTTTT.

In its sample, this clonotype was seen many times. The chain has TRBV7-2 and TRBJ2-1; tentative D call: TRBD2 (5 bases). Deletions cut 5 bases from V and 0 bases from J, with 8 bases between. The germline V gene has CDR1 SGHTA and CDR2 FQGNSA. The CDR3 runs to 14 residues. CDR3 sequence (DNA): TGTGCCAGCAGCGACACTAGCTCCTACAATGAGCAGTTCTTC. Amino acids: CASSDTSSYNEQFF.

This clonotype has ten or more counts. V usage is TRBV4-3 and J usage is TRBJ1-2; D is undetermined. The V gene lost 8 bases and the J gene lost 4 bases, with 14 bases spanning the gap. Germline CDR1 and CDR2: LGHNA and YSLEER. The CDR3 sequence is 13 residues long. The CDR3 DNA follows: TGCGCCAGCTCATATGAAAGAGGCTATGGCTACACCTTC. It translates to CASSYERGYGYTF.

This clonotype was counted between two and nine times. The CDR3, as DNA: TGTGCCATCCGGGACATCGTGAACACTGAAGCTTTCTTT. Its protein is CAIRDIVNTEAFF. The V and J genes are TRBV10-3 and TRBJ1-1, with a possible D match to TRBD1 (6 bases). The V end lost 8 bases, the J end lost 0 bases, and 10 bases lay between the germline ends. The CDR3 sequence is 13 residues long. CDR1 is ENHRY and CDR2 is SYGVKD in the germline V gene.

With regard to this clonotype: This may arise from a read error, as a much more abundant clone is one base away. This chain connects TRBV20-1 to TRBJ1-2; TRBD1 aligns across 7 bases. This CDR3 has 12 residues. Germline values: CDR1 DFQATT, CDR2 SNEGSKA (reference sequence). V trimming: 5 bases; J trimming: 4 bases; junction bases outside the gene matches: 4. CDR3 sequence reads: CSASHRGYGYTF. CDR3 sequence (DNA): TGCAGTGCTTCTCACAGGGGCTATGGCTACACCTTC.

This clonotype was counted only a few times. V gene TRBV30 combines with J gene TRBJ2-1; weak D call: TRBD1 (7 bases). CDR1 and CDR2 from the germline V gene are GTSNPN and SVGIG (reference sequence). The CDR3 runs to 15 residues. V lost 0 bases and J lost 9, with 18 bases in between. The CDR3 DNA follows: TGTGCCTGGAGTGTATCTTCAGGGGGGTCGTCTGAGCAGTTCTTC. Residues: CAWSVSSGGSSEQFF.

This clonotype was picked up a small number of times. The chain couples TRBV28 to TRBJ2-1, with TRBD2 matching 10 bases. Germline loops: CDR1 MDHEN, CDR2 SYDVKM. V lost 5 bases to trimming and J lost 14 bases; unmatched junction nucleotides: 21. The CDR3 totals 17 residues. CDR3 amino acids: CASSPYSLAGLKDVEFF. The CDR3 DNA reads as TGTGCCAGCAGTCCCTACTCACTAGCGGGGTTAAAAGATGTTGAGTTCTTC.

V gene TRBV12-3 or TRBV12-4 combines with J gene TRBJ1-3; D unclear. The CDR3 contains 12 residues. V dropped 6 bases and J dropped 4 bases, with 7 bases sitting between them. CDR3 sequence reads: CASSPRGNTIYF. CDR3 coding DNA: TGTGCCAGCAGCCCCCGGGGAAACACCATATATTTT.

This clonotype was seen more than once but under ten times. This chain uses TRBV9 with TRBJ2-2, with TRBD2 matching over 7 bases. The CDR3 runs 15 residues. V trimming: 3 bases; J trimming: 0 bases; junction bases outside the gene matches: 2. Germline V gene data show CDR1 as SGDLS and CDR2 as YYNGEE. In DNA form, the CDR3 reads TGTGCCAGCAGCGGCGGGAGTTCGAACACCGGGGAGCTGTTTTTT. Protein sequence: CASSGGSSNTGELFF.

The chain combines TRBV11-1 with TRBJ2-1; 9 positions match TRBD2. CDR1 is SGHAT and CDR2 is FQDESV in the germline V gene (reference sequence). The CDR3 length is 13 residues. The V and J ends lost 1 base and 13 bases, in that order; junction bases with no gene match: 5. The CDR3 DNA reads TGTGCCAGCAGCTTAGGACTTCTAGCGGGACAGTTCTTC. This encodes CASSLGLLAGQFF.

This clonotype appeared many times. The chain links TRBV7-8 to TRBJ1-5; 7 bases are a match to TRBD1. Unmatched junction bases numbered 5, after V lost 5 bases and J lost 7 bases. This CDR3 spans 13 amino acids. The germline gives CDR1 SGHVS, CDR2 FQNEAQ. CDR3 bases: TGTGCCAGCAGCACCAGGGGGGACCAGCCCCAGCATTTT. This encodes CASSTRGDQPQHF. Supplemented by reference TRBV7-8 and TRBJ1-5, the full variable domain reads GAGVSQSPRYKVAKRGQDVALRCDPISGHVSLFWYQQALGQGPEFLTYFQNEAQLDKSGLPSDRFFAERPEGSVSTLKIQRTQQEDSAVYLCASSTRGDQPQHFGDGTRLSIL.

This clonotype was seen repeatedly, ten times or more. The J gene is TRBJ2-7, the V gene TRBV28; 8 positions agree with TRBD1. The germline V gene encodes CDR1 MDHEN and CDR2 SYDVKM. Trimming cost V 7 bases and J 2 bases; bases outside gene matches: 4. CDR3 length: 13 residues. The CDR3 protein is CASTPGQAYEQYF. CDR3 sequence (DNA): TGTGCCAGCACCCCGGGACAGGCCTACGAGCAGTACTTC.

There are many counts of this clonotype. This sequence joins TRBV18 and TRBJ1-5; no firm D call. V gave up 6 bases and J gave up 4 bases, with 10 bases separating them. The CDR3 has 13 residues. Germline V CDR1 and CDR2: KGHSH, LQKENI. The DNA for the CDR3 is TGTGCCAGCTCCTGGCAGACTAATCAGCCCCAGCATTTT. This gives the protein CASSWQTNQPQHF. Using reference TRBV18 and TRBJ1-5 for the parts outside the CDR3, the full variable domain is NAGVMQNPRHLVRRRGQEARLRCSPMKGHSHVYWYRQLPEEGLKFMVYLQKENIIDESGMPKERFSAEFPKEGPSILRIQQVVRGDSAAYFCASSWQTNQPQHFGDGTRLSIL.